This TCR beta chain came from a study of blood T cell repertoires in COVID-19. Study context: Acute-phase and convalescent COVID-19 samples originated in the United States, Italy and Spain.

Germline V gives CDR1 SGHNT, CDR2 YYREEE (reference sequence). The V gene lost 2 bases and the J gene lost 8 bases, with 13 bases spanning the gap. The CDR3 has 13 residues. Original processing methods: Reference gene primer amplification gave nucleated cell count estimates. The method was immunoSEQ multiplex PCR; TCRdb's version includes in-frame clones alone and lacks a portion of them. V, J and clone size are those of that table, while D and trimming were read from the DNA. This table holds 120,000 to 150,000 clones, about 87% found once. The sequence was collected from a human donor with COVID-19, enrolled during active disease. The donor label of this sample is uncertain. Sequencing was done on a sample of peripheral blood. The genes are TRBV5-4 and TRBJ1-1, with a possible D match to TRBD1 (6 bases). CDR3 nucleotides: TGTGCCAGCAGCTTAGGGGGAACAGGAGAAGCTTTCTTT. Its protein is CASSLGGTGEAFF.